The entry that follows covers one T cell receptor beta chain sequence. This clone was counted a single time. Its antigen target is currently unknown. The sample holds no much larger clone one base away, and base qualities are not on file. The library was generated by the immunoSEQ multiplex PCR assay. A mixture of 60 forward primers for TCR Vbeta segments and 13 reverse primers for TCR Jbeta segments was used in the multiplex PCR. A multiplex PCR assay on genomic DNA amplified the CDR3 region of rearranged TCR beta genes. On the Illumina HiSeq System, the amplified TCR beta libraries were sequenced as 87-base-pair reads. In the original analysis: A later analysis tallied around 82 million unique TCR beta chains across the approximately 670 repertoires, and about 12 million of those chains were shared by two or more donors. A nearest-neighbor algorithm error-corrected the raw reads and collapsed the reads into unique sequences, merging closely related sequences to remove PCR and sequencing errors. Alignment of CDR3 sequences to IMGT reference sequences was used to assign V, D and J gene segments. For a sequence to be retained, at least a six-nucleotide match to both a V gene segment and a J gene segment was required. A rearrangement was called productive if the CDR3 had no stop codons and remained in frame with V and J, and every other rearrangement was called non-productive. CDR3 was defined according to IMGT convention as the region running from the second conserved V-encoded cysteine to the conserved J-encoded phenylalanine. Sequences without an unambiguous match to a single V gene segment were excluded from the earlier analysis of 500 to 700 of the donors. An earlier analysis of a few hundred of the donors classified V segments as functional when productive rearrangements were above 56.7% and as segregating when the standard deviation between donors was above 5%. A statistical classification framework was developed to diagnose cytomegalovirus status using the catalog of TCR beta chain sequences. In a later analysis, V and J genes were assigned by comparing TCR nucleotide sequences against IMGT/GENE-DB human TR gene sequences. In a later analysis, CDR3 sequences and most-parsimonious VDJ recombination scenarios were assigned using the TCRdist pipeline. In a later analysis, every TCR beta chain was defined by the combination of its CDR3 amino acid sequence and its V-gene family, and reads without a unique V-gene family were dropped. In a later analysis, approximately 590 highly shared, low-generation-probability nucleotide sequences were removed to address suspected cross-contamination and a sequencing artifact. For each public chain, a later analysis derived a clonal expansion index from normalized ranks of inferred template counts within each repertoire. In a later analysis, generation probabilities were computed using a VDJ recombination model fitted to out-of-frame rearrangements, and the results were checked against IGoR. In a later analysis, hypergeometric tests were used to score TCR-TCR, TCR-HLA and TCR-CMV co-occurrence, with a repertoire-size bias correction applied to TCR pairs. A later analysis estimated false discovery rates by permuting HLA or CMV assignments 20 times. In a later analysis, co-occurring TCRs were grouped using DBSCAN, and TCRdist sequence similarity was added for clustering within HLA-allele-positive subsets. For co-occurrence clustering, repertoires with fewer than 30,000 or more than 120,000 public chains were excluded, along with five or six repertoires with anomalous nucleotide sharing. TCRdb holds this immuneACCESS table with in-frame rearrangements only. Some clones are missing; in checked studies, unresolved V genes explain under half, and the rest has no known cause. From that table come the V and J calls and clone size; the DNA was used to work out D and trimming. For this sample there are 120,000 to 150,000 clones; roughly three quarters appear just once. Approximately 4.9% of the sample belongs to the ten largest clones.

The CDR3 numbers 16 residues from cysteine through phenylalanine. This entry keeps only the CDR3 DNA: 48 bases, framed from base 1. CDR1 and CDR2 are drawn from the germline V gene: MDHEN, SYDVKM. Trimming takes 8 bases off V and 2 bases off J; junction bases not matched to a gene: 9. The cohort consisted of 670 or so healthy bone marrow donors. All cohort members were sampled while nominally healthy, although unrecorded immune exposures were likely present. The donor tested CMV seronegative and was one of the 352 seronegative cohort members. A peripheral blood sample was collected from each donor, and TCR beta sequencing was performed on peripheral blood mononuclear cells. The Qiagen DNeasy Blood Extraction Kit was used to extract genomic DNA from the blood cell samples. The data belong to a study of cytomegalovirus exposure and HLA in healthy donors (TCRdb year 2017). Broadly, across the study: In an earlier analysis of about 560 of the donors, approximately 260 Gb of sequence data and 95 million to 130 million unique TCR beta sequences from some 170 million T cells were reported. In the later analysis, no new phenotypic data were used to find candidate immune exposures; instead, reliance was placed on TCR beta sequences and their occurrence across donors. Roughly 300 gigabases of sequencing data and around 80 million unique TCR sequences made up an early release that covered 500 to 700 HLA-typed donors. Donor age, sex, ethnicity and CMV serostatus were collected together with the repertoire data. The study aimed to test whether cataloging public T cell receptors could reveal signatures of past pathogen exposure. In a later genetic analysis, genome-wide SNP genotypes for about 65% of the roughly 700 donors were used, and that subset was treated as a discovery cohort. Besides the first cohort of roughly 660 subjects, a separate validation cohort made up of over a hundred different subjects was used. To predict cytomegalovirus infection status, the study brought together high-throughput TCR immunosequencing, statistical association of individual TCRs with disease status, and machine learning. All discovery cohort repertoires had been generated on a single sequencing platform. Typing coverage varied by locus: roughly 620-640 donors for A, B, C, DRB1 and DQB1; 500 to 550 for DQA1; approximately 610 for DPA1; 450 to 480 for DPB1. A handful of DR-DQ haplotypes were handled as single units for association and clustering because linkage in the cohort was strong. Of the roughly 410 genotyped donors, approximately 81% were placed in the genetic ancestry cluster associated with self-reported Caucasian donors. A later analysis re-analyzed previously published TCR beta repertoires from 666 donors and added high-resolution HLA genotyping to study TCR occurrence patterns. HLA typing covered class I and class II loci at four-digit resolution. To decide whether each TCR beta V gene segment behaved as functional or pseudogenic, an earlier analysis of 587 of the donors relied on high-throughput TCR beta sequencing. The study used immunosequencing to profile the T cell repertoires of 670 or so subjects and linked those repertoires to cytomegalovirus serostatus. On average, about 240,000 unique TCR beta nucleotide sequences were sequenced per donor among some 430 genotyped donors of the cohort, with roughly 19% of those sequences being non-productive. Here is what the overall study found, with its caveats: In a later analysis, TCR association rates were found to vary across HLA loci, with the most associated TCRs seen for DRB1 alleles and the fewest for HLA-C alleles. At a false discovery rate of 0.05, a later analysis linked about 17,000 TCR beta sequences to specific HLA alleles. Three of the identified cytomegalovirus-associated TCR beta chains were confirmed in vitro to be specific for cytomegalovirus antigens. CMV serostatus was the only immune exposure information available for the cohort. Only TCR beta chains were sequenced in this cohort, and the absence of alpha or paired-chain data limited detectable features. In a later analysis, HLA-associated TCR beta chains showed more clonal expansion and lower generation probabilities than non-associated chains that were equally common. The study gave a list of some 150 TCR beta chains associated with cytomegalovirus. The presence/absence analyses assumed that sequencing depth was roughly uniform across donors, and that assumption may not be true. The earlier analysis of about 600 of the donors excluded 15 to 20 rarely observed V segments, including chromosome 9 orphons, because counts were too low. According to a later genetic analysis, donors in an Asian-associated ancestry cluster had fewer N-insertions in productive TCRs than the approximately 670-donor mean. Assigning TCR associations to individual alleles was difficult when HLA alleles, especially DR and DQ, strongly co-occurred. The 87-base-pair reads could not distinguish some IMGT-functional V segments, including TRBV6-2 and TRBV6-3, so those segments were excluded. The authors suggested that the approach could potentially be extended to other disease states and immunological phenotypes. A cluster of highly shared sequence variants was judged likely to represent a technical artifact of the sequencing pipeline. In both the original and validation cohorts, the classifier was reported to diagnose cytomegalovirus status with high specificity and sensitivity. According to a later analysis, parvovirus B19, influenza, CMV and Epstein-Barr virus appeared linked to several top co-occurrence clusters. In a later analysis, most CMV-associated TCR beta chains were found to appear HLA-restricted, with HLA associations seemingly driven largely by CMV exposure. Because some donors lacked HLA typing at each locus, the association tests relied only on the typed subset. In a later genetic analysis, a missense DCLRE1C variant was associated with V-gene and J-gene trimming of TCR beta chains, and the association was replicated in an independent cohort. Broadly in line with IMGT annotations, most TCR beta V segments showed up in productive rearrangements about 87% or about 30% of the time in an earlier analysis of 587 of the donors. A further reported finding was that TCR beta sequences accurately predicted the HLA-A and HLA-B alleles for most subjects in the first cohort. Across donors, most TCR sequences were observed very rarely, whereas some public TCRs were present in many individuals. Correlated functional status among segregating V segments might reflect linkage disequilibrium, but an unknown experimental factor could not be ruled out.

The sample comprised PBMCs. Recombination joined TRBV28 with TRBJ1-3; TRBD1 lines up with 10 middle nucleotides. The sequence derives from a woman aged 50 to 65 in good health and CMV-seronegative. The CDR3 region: CASGGPGTGAGNTIYF. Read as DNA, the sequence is TGTGCCAGCGGGGGGCCCGGGACAGGGGCTGGAAACACCATATATTTT.